A selection of T cell receptor beta chains follows, all from one sample in a study of graft-versus-host responses after intestinal transplantation. No antigen has been identified for these receptors. Sequenced by immunoSEQ multiplex PCR; TCRdb stores in-frame clones only, minus some. Among 86,000 or so clones listed, 75% to 95% were seen once. The sequencing used unstimulated CD8+ T cells sorted from spleen or lymph node cells, collected before intestinal transplant. These receptor sequences come from a human donor who received an intestinal transplant. Both conserved end residues are part of each CDR3. The order of the fields is V gene, J gene, D gene, clone size, CDR3 protein, CDR3 DNA. D genes are given only for firm matches. A row's size may be missing; if present it is once, few, many or a size class.

TRBV5-1	TRBJ1-3	TRBD1	.	CASSSDRGPGNTIYF	TGCGCCAGCAGCTCGGACAGGGGGCCTGGAAACACCATATATTTT
TRBV27	TRBJ1-1	.	.	CASEQFGQGTFF	.
TRBV27	TRBJ2-1	.	.	CASSLAGWSYNEQFF	TGTGCCAGCAGTTTAGCGGGATGGTCCTACAATGAGCAGTTCTTC
TRBV27	TRBJ1-6	TRBD1	.	CASSWGWDSGSYSPLHF	TGTGCCAGCAGTTGGGGGTGGGACAGCGGGTCCTATTCACCCCTCCACTTT
TRBV1	TRBJ2-5	.	.	CTSRGTSGVNRQETQYF	TGCACCAGCAGAGGGACTAGCGGGGTGAACCGCCAAGAGACCCAGTACTTC
TRBV4-1	TRBJ2-3	.	.	CASGGRRSSGSTDTQYF	TGCGCCAGCGGGGGAAGAAGGAGCAGCGGGAGCACAGATACGCAGTATTTT
TRBV12-5	TRBJ2-5	.	.	CASGSWETQYF	TGTGCTAGTGGTTCCTGGGAGACCCAGTACTTC
TRBV9	TRBJ2-5	TRBD1	.	CASSDAGGEETQYF	TGTGCCAGCAGCGACGCAGGGGGCGAAGAGACCCAGTACTTC
TRBV29-1	TRBJ2-7	.	.	CSGGHGAEQYF	TGCAGCGGCGGACATGGGGCCGAGCAGTACTTC
TRBV7-2	TRBJ2-3	.	.	CASSLAPTSTDTQYF	TGTGCCAGCAGCTTAGCACCGACTAGCACAGATACGCAGTATTTT
TRBV25-1	TRBJ2-1	.	once	CASSEKRNEQFF	TGTGCCAGCAGTGAGAAGCGGAATGAGCAGTTCTTC
TRBV13	TRBJ2-2	.	.	CASSIRGWNTGELFF	TGTGCCAGCAGCATAAGAGGATGGAACACCGGGGAGCTGTTTTTT
TRBV4-1	TRBJ2-3	TRBD2	once	CASSPQAGASTDTQYF	TGCGCCAGCAGCCCGCAAGCGGGAGCCAGCACAGATACGCAGTATTTT
TRBV5-6	TRBJ2-1	TRBD2	once	CASSLVAGLAGGNEQFF	TGTGCCAGCAGCTTGGTGGCGGGTCTAGCGGGAGGTAATGAGCAGTTCTTC
TRBV27	TRBJ2-7	TRBD2	.	CASRAGGGGSYEQYF	TGTGCCAGCAGAGCAGGTGGGGGGGGTTCGTACGAGCAGTACTTC
TRBV28	TRBJ1-6	TRBD1	.	CASSFPGQGSPLHF	TGTGCCAGCAGTTTTCCGGGACAGGGCTCACCCCTCCACTTT
TRBV4-1	TRBJ1-2	TRBD1	.	CASSQMTGGDGYTF	TGCGCCAGCAGCCAAATGACAGGGGGCGATGGCTACACCTTC
TRBV4-2	TRBJ2-1	.	.	CASSQEMGLASDEQFF	TGTGCCAGCAGCCAAGAAATGGGTCTAGCGAGCGATGAGCAGTTCTTC
TRBV4-1	TRBJ1-4	.	.	CASSQADRDINEKLFF	TGCGCCAGCAGCCAAGCGGACCGGGACATTAATGAAAAACTGTTTTTT
TRBV9	TRBJ1-1	.	.	CASSKQGRTEAFF	TGTGCCAGCAGCAAACAGGGTAGGACTGAAGCTTTCTTT
TRBV7-9	TRBJ2-7	.	.	CASSTSTGTGAYEQYF	TGTGCCAGCAGCACAAGTACAGGAACCGGGGCCTACGAGCAGTACTTC
TRBV7-2	TRBJ1-5	TRBD1	.	CASSTPQGTGEDQPQHF	TGTGCCAGCAGCACCCCCCAAGGGACAGGGGAGGATCAGCCCCAGCATTTT
TRBV5-6	TRBJ2-7	.	.	CASSLEDSGAYEQYF	TGTGCCAGCAGCTTGGAGGACAGTGGCGCCTACGAGCAGTACTTC
TRBV6-5	TRBJ2-7	.	.	CASSYSSIGFEQYF	TGTGCCAGCAGTTACTCGAGTATTGGGTTCGAGCAGTACTTC
TRBV10-3	TRBJ2-1	.	.	CAISELANEQFF	TGTGCCATCAGTGAACTGGCGAATGAGCAGTTCTTC
TRBV5-3	TRBJ2-5	TRBD2	.	CARSLVYLRTSGKETQYF	TGTGCCAGAAGCTTGGTATATTTGAGGACTAGCGGAAAAGAGACCCAGTACTTC
TRBV19	TRBJ1-5	.	.	CASSMVLWPQHF	TGTGCCAGTAGTATGGTCCTATGGCCCCAGCATTTT
TRBV11-2	TRBJ1-6	.	.	CASSLGASETGHSPLHF	TGTGCCAGCAGCTTAGGGGCTTCAGAGACAGGACATTCACCCCTCCACTTT
TRBV15	TRBJ2-3	.	.	CATSRDLGTDTQYF	TGTGCCACCAGCAGAGATTTAGGCACAGATACGCAGTATTTT
TRBV28	TRBJ2-2	.	.	CASAERSGPNTGELFF	TGTGCCAGCGCCGAGAGATCTGGCCCGAACACCGGGGAGCTGTTTTTT
TRBV20-1	TRBJ1-2	.	.	CSALDGYTF	TGCAGTGCCCTTGATGGCTACACCTTC
TRBV19	TRBJ2-2	TRBD1	.	CASLYTPGQGKGGELFF	TGTGCCAGTTTATACACGCCGGGACAGGGTAAAGGGGGGGAGCTGTTTTTT
TRBV12-2	TRBJ1-3	.	.	CASLPCTIYF	TGTGCAAGTCTTCCGTGCACCATATATTTT
TRBV6-6	TRBJ1-1	.	.	CSVGNTEAFF	TGTTCCGTGGGAAACACTGAAGCTTTCTTT
TRBV6-6	TRBJ1-1	.	.	CASSYAGGDPEAFF	TGTGCCAGCAGTTACGCGGGGGGCGACCCTGAAGCTTTCTTT
TRBV7-2	TRBJ2-7	TRBD1	.	CASRAQGAREQYF	TGTGCCAGCAGAGCACAGGGGGCGCGCGAGCAGTACTTC
TRBV6-6	TRBJ2-7	TRBD1	.	CASSYRDRWYEQYF	TGTGCCAGCAGTTACCGGGACAGATGGTACGAGCAGTACTTC
TRBV27	TRBJ2-2	.	.	CASSLFASTGELFF	TGTGCCAGCAGTTTGTTCGCCAGCACCGGGGAGCTGTTTTTT
TRBV5-1	TRBJ2-5	TRBD2	few	CASSLEPSGIGETQYF	TGCGCCAGCAGCTTGGAGCCTAGCGGGATCGGAGAGACCCAGTACTTC
TRBV2	TRBJ1-1	.	.	CASSFEAADTEAFF	TGTGCCAGCTCATTTGAGGCGGCGGACACTGAAGCTTTCTTT
TRBV7-6	TRBJ2-7	TRBD1	.	CASSLGVTGGTYEQYF	TGTGCCAGCAGCTTAGGGGTGACAGGGGGCACCTACGAGCAGTACTTC
TRBV6-6	TRBJ1-1	.	.	CASRGGMNTEAFF	TGTGCCAGCAGAGGGGGGATGAACACTGAAGCTTTCTTT
TRBV7-3	TRBJ1-1	.	.	CASSLTGANTEAFF	TGTGCCAGCAGCTTAACAGGGGCGAACACTGAAGCTTTCTTT
TRBV4-1	TRBJ2-1	TRBD2	.	CASSRIAGVSSYNEQFF	TGCGCCAGCAGCCGAATAGCGGGGGTGAGCTCCTACAATGAGCAGTTCTTC
TRBV27	TRBJ2-7	TRBD2	.	CASRKRLAGSLYEQYF	TGTGCCAGCAGAAAAAGACTAGCGGGATCCCTCTACGAGCAGTACTTC
TRBV13	TRBJ2-4	.	few	CASSKFWGIQYF	TGTGCCAGCAGCAAGTTCTGGGGCATTCAGTACTTC
TRBV23-1	TRBJ2-7	.	few	CASRRHGPYEQYF	TGCGCCAGCAGACGTCACGGTCCCTACGAGCAGTACTTC
TRBV30	TRBJ1-2	TRBD1	.	CAWTGTEYGYTF	TGTGCCTGGACCGGGACAGAGTATGGCTACACCTTC
TRBV6-5	TRBJ2-1	.	.	CASSFPGAYNEQFF	TGTGCCAGCAGTTTCCCGGGAGCTTACAATGAGCAGTTCTTC
TRBV5-4	TRBJ1-1	.	once	CASSLGSLNTEAFF	TGTGCCAGCAGCTTGGGCAGTCTGAACACTGAAGCTTTCTTT
TRBV10-3	TRBJ2-3	TRBD2	.	CAISEGLASSTDTQYF	TGTGCCATCAGTGAGGGACTAGCGTCTAGCACAGATACGCAGTATTTT
TRBV7-6	TRBJ1-1	TRBD1	.	CASSLGTGSGTEAFF	TGTGCCAGCAGCCTTGGGACAGGGTCCGGTACTGAAGCTTTCTTT
TRBV7-9	TRBJ2-1	.	.	CASSLNPGAEQFF	TGTGCCAGCAGCTTAAACCCTGGAGCGGAGCAGTTCTTC